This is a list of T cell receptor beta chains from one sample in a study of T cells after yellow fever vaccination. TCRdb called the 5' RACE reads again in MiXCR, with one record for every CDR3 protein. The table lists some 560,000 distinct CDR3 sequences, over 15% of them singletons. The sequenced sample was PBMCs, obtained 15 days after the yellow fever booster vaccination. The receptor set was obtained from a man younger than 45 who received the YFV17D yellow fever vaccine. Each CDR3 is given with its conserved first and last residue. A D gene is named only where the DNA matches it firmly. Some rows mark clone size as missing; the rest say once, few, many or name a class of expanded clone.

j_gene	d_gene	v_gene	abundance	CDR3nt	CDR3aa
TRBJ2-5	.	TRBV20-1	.	TGCAGTGCTAGTACTCCTACCCGAGGGGAGACCCAGTACTTC	CSASTPTRGETQYF
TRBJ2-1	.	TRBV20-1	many	TGCAGTGCCAGTTATCACGGTGAGCAGTTCTTC	CSASYHGEQFF
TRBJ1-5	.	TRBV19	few	TGTGCCAGTAGTCCCATTGAAATTTTACCCCAGCATTTT	CASSPIEILPQHF
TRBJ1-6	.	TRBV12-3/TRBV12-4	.	TGTGCCAGCAGAGCAGACAGAGATAATTCACCCCTCCACTTT	CASRADRDNSPLHF
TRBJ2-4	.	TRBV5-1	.	TGCGCCAGCAGCTGGTCCTTGGGCAAAAACATTCAGTACTTC	CASSWSLGKNIQYF
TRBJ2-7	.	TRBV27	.	TGTGCCAGCAAAACTGCCGGGGGGCGTGAGTACTTC	CASKTAGGREYF
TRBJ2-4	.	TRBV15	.	TGTGCCACCAGCGGACGAAGCGCGGGGAACATTCAGTACTTC	CATSGRSAGNIQYF
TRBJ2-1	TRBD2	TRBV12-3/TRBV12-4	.	TGTGCCAGCAGTTTAGCGGGACTAGCGAACAATGAGCAGTTCTTC	CASSLAGLANNEQFF
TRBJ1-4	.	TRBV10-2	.	TGCGCCAGTGGGGAACCTAATGAAAAACTGTTTTTT	CASGEPNEKLFF
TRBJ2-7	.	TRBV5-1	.	TGCGCCAGCAGCTTGGCCGTCACAGGAGAGGACGAGCAGTACTTC	CASSLAVTGEDEQYF